The T cell receptor (beta chain) described here comes from a study of T cells in Graves' hyperthyroidism and ophthalmopathy. Across the whole study: At initial diagnosis, before any treatment had begun, peripheral blood was obtained.

In this sample, this clonotype turned up many times. Antigen specificity is unknown. Regions amplified from RNA transcripts were the TCR beta CDR3 regions. The TCR CDR3 was amplified in a first-round RT-PCR using the HTBI primer set. TCRdb reprocessed the multiplex PCR reads with MiXCR, giving one entry per CDR3 protein. The sample carries about 110,000 distinct CDR3 sequences, roughly 15% recorded once. Deletions cut 5 bases from V and 5 bases from J, with 12 bases between. The CDR3 runs to 13 residues. Germline V gives CDR1 MDHEN, CDR2 SYDVKM. Study-level findings and limits: Blood samples included most of the expanded thyroid clonotypes exceeding 0.001. Ophthalmopathy and stable hyperthyroidism were told apart by a 13 V-J model.

In making diagnoses, clinical symptoms, serum thyroxine and TRAb, thyroid ultrasound and orbital computed tomography were all used. Sequenced material: blood. The chain employs TRBV28 and TRBJ2-5; D perhaps matches TRBD2 (6 bases). The source is a woman aged 50 to 60 with Graves' hyperthyroidism. The CDR3 reads CASSGGRGETQYF. The CDR3 region has the DNA TGTGCCAGCAGTGGGGGTCGGGGGGAGACCCAGTACTTC.